This entry lists 15 T cell receptor beta chains sequenced from one sample in a study of blood T cell repertoires in COVID-19. Here immunoSEQ multiplex PCR was the method, and the copy in TCRdb shows in-frame clones only, minus some. The sample has roughly 81,000 clones, around 85% seen once. The sequenced sample was peripheral blood. The receptor set was obtained from a woman of 80 years or more with COVID-19, enrolled during active disease.

The V call is TRBV29-1, the J call TRBJ2-7; a weak D match, TRBD1 (6 bases). CDR3 size: 15 residues. V lost 3 bases, J lost 0 bases, and 15 bases lay in between. Germline CDR1 is SQVTM and CDR2 is ANQGSEA. CDR3 protein: CSVEGHSGASYEQYF. CDR3 DNA sequence: TGCAGCGTTGAGGGACACTCTGGGGCCTCCTACGAGCAGTACTTC.

J is TRBJ2-3 and V is TRBV24-1, with D maybe TRBD2 (6 bases). V was cut by 9 bases and J by 1 base, with 13 bases left in between. CDR1 is KGHDR and CDR2 is SFDVKD in the germline V gene. The CDR3 totals 14 residues. CDR3 region: CATATRGGTDTQYF. Written as DNA, the CDR3 is TGTGCCACCGCCACGCGGGGTGGCACAGATACGCAGTATTTT.

This clone has only a few counts. The chain links TRBV29-1 to TRBJ2-7; possible D gene TRBD1, 6 bases. V was cut by 7 bases and J by 0 bases, with 10 bases left in between. The CDR3 totals 12 residues. Germline CDR1 SQVTM, CDR2 ANQGSEA. In DNA, the CDR3 is TGCAGCGCGACAGGAGCCTCCTACGAGCAGTACTTC. This codes for CSATGASYEQYF.

The chain links TRBV6-5 to TRBJ2-2; D is unclear. Trimming shortened V by 0 bases and J by 1 base, and 6 bases separated the two germline ends. The germline V gene has CDR1 MNHEY and CDR2 SVGAGI. The CDR3 spans 15 residues. CDR3 DNA: TGTGCCAGCAGTTACTCTATAATGAACACCGGGGAGCTGTTTTTT. This sequence encodes CASSYSIMNTGELFF.

The chain employs TRBV2 and TRBJ2-3, with TRBD1 as a possible D gene (7 bases). This CDR3 contains 15 residues. V lost 8 bases and J lost 2, with 17 bases in between. CDR1 is SNHLY and CDR2 is FYNNEI in the germline V gene. The CDR3 spells CASRRRDSYTDTQYF. DNA for the CDR3: TGTGCCAGCCGTCGGCGGGACAGTTACACAGATACGCAGTATTTT.

J is TRBJ2-2 and V is TRBV24-1, with D maybe TRBD2 (5 bases). Trimming cost V 1 base and J 4 bases, with 6 bases left between them. This CDR3 contains 14 residues. Germline CDR1 reads KGHDR; CDR2 reads SFDVKD. The CDR3 coding sequence is TGTGCCACCAGTGATTTCGGGGTCACCGGGGAGCTGTTTTTT. This encodes CATSDFGVTGELFF.

A few counts support this clone. CDR3 bases: TGTGCCAGCAGCGTAGCGGTCGGGAGCTACGAGCAGTACTTC. It is translated as CASSVAVGSYEQYF. The chain couples TRBV9 to TRBJ2-7, with TRBD2 as a possible D gene (6 bases). V lost 0 bases and J lost 3, with 10 bases in between. Germline CDR1 SGDLS, CDR2 YYNGEE. This CDR3 has 14 amino acids.

The rearrangement uses TRBV7-9 and TRBJ1-3; D ambiguous. The germline gives CDR1 SEHNR, CDR2 FQNEAQ (reference sequence). V gave up 7 bases and J gave up 5 bases, with 15 bases separating them. The CDR3 covers 14 residues. The CDR3 reads CASTFGERRNTIYF. CDR3 nucleotide sequence: TGTGCCAGCACCTTCGGAGAGCGGAGAAACACCATATATTTT.

The chain joins TRBV9 to TRBJ2-3; D unresolved. Trimming removed 0 bases from V and 4 bases from J, with 15 bases in between. This CDR3 comprises 16 residues. Germline-derived CDR1 and CDR2 are SGDLS and YYNGEE. CDR3 in amino acids: CASSVGRLGSADTQYF. DNA for the CDR3: TGTGCCAGCAGCGTAGGACGCTTGGGCTCGGCAGATACGCAGTATTTT.

The V and J genes are TRBV15 and TRBJ1-1, with D perhaps TRBD1 (5 bases). CDR1 and CDR2 from the germline V gene are LNHNV and YYDKDF (reference sequence). The CDR3 runs to 15 residues. V shed 0 bases and J shed 7 bases, with 15 bases lying between them. CDR3 in amino acids: CATSRDPPGYGEAFF. CDR3 in DNA: TGTGCCACCAGCAGAGATCCCCCAGGGTACGGTGAAGCTTTCTTT.

This clone was observed a single time. CDR3 residues: CASSESMGLGSHNEQFF. The CDR3 nucleotides read TGCGCCAGCAGTGAGTCCATGGGACTAGGATCCCACAATGAGCAGTTCTTC. V gene TRBV10-1 combines with J gene TRBJ2-1; 8 bases match TRBD2. This CDR3 has 17 residues. Germline V gene data show CDR1 as WNHNN and CDR2 as SYGVQD (reference sequence). V trimming: 0 bases; J trimming: 5 bases; junction bases outside the gene matches: 9.

The chain uses TRBV7-3 and TRBJ2-1, with D unresolved. Germline V gene data show CDR1 as SGHTA and CDR2 as FQGTGA. V dropped 2 bases and J dropped 3 bases, with 5 bases sitting between them. The CDR3 spans 13 residues. The CDR3 loop is CASSLASYNEQFF. The CDR3 nucleotides read TGTGCCAGCAGCTTAGCCAGCTACAATGAGCAGTTCTTC.

This clone has a handful of counts. Here the CDR3 reads CASSRNRNTEAFF. Here the CDR3 DNA reads TGTGCCAGCAGCCGGAACAGGAACACTGAAGCTTTCTTT. The chain couples TRBV14 to TRBJ1-1; D remains unclear. The CDR3 sequence is 13 residues long. Germline V gene sequence: CDR1 SGHDN, CDR2 FVKESK. V was clipped by 4 bases and J by 1 base, with 7 bases between them.

V usage is TRBV18 and J usage is TRBJ1-4; D unresolved. V dropped 9 bases and J dropped 8 bases, with 10 bases sitting between them. CDR1 and CDR2 (germline): KGHSH, LQKENI. CDR3 length: 11 residues. For the CDR3, the DNA is TGTGCCAGTACGACTGGCGAAAAACTGTTTTTT. This codes for CASTTGEKLFF.

The V call is TRBV18, the J call TRBJ1-1; 7 nucleotides line up with TRBD1. The length of the CDR3 is 14 residues. The germline V gene encodes CDR1 KGHSH and CDR2 LQKENI. V lost 2 bases and J lost 6; bases outside the gene matches: 6. The CDR3 loop reads CASSPADRAPEAFF. In DNA form, the CDR3 reads TGTGCCAGCTCACCAGCAGACAGGGCTCCTGAAGCTTTCTTT.